These 9 T cell receptor beta chains were all obtained from the same sample, sequenced in a study of early T cells in non-severe SARS-CoV-2 infection. TCRdb itself ran the 5' RACE reads through MiXCR, one entry per CDR3 protein. The sample gives approximately 50,000 distinct CDR3 sequences, approximately 9.4% of which show up once; over 6.5% is in the top ten. The sequenced sample was whole blood. The receptors shown here come from an adult who was a healthcare worker with PCR-confirmed SARS-CoV-2 infection or an uninfected control (not recorded which).

This clonotype was seen repeatedly, ten times or more. V usage is TRBV20-1 and J usage is TRBJ2-3; 7 positions agree with TRBD2. Losses at the gene ends were 1 base for V and 2 bases for J; bases not matched to a gene: 3. The germline CDR1 and CDR2 sequences are DFQATT and SNEGSKA (reference sequence). The CDR3 runs to 14 residues. CDR3 amino acids: CSARVGGVTDTQYF. The CDR3 DNA follows: TGCAGTGCTAGAGTGGGAGGGGTCACAGATACGCAGTATTTT.

The chain has TRBV7-9 and TRBJ1-1; D is uncertain. Germline V lookup: CDR1 SEHNR, CDR2 FQNEAQ (reference sequence). V was shortened by 2 bases and J by 8 bases, with 9 bases between the two germline ends. The CDR3 extends over 12 amino acids. The CDR3 DNA sequence: TGTGCCAGCAGCTTAAACTTCAGGGAAGCTTTCTTT. Translated, it gives CASSLNFREAFF.

This clonotype was counted only a few times. V and J are TRBV11-3 and TRBJ2-1; tentative D call: TRBD2 (6 bases). From germline, CDR1 is SGHNT and CDR2 YENEEA. The CDR3 spans 13 residues. The V end was cut by 4 bases, the J end by 7 bases, with 11 bases between. CDR3 DNA: TGTGCCAGCAGCTCACGACTAGAAAATGAGCAGTTCTTC. As protein: CASSSRLENEQFF.

This clonotype was counted ten times or more. This sequence joins TRBV7-9 and TRBJ2-1; 13 positions match TRBD2. This CDR3 contains 14 residues. V lost 7 bases, J lost 10 bases, and 7 bases stayed unmatched. From germline, CDR1 is SEHNR and CDR2 FQNEAQ (reference sequence). Here the CDR3 DNA reads TGTGCCAGCATCGGACTAGCGGGAGAACGAGAGCAGTTCTTC. This codes for CASIGLAGEREQFF.

By proportion, this clonotype is medium-sized. The chain recombines TRBV4-1 with TRBJ1-4; TRBD1 matches 8 bases. The CDR3 runs to 16 residues. V shed 2 bases and J 0 bases; nucleotides not matched to a gene: 2. Germline CDR1 MGHRA, CDR2 YSYEKL. The CDR3 is CASSQTQGATNEKLFF. CDR3 nucleotides: TGCGCCAGCAGCCAAACACAGGGGGCAACTAATGAAAAACTGTTTTTT.

The count of this clonotype is one. A read error may explain this, as a much larger clone is one base away. CDR3 in DNA: TGCGCCAGCAACGGTGCGTCGAACACTAAAGCTTTCTTT. This codes for CASNGASNTKAFF. The chain is built from TRBV5-1 and TRBJ1-1; D ambiguous. The CDR3 covers 13 residues. Germline CDR1 is SGHRS and CDR2 is YFSETQ.

This clonotype has a handful of counts. The chain has TRBV7-9 and TRBJ1-2; D gene ambiguous. There are 10 residues in the CDR3. Per the germline V gene, CDR1 is SEHNR and CDR2 is FQNEAQ (reference sequence). Trimming cost V 1 base and J 8 bases, with 2 bases left between them. The CDR3 here is CASSLVGYTF. CDR3 DNA: TGTGCCAGCAGCTTAGTAGGCTACACCTTC.

This clonotype has at least ten counts. The chain recombines TRBV20-1 with TRBJ2-3; 8 bases map to TRBD2. V dropped 3 bases and J dropped 5; count of bases not matched to a gene: 10. Germline V CDR1 and CDR2: DFQATT, SNEGSKA (reference sequence). This CDR3 is 15 amino acids long. The CDR3 loop reads CSASDPREVGDTQYF. The CDR3 DNA reads as TGCAGTGCTAGCGATCCGCGGGAGGTAGGAGATACGCAGTATTTT.

There are a few counts of this clonotype. This rearrangement joins TRBV20-1 to TRBJ1-2; D gene unclear. Trimming cost V 0 bases and J 4 bases, with 21 bases left between them. The CDR3 spans 17 residues. Germline V lookup: CDR1 DFQATT, CDR2 SNEGSKA (reference sequence). The CDR3 protein is CSARDRRDGKWTYGYTF. DNA for the CDR3: TGCAGTGCTAGAGATCGACGAGACGGCAAATGGACCTATGGCTACACCTTC.